Listed below are T cell receptor beta chains from one sample, sequenced in a study of technical replicates of blood from a few donors. This table comes from immunoSEQ multiplex PCR, and its TCRdb copy is limited to in-frame clones, with some not included. Among about 68,000 clones listed, about 97% were seen once. The sample taken for sequencing was T cells isolated from PBMCs. The receptors stem from a human donor in good health. Each CDR3 is given with its conserved first and last residue. The D gene is left open where the match is weak. A row's size may be missing; if present it is once, few, many or a size class.

NA TRBJ2-2 TRBV10-3 TRBD2 TGTGCCATCAGTGGCGGGAGAGAAACCGGGGAGCTGTTTTTT CAISGGRETGELFF
NA TRBJ2-5 TRBV7-8 NA TGTGCCAGCAGATCGGACGGCGGGGAGACCCAGTACTTC CASRSDGGETQYF
NA TRBJ2-7 TRBV7-6 NA TGTGCCAGCAGCTTCTCCGGGGACGAGCAGTACTTC CASSFSGDEQYF
NA TRBJ2-1 TRBV7-8 TRBD2 TGTGCCAGCAGCAGGGCTAGCGGGAGTAATGAGCAGTTCTTC CASSRASGSNEQFF
NA TRBJ1-5 TRBV7-3 NA TGTGCCAGCAGCTTCTACAGGCTCAAGTATAGCAATCAGCCCCAGCATTTT CASSFYRLKYSNQPQHF
NA TRBJ2-1 TRBV6-6 NA TGTGCCAGCAGAGGGGGGGTAGCGCGGCCAAATGAGCAGTTCTTC CASRGGVARPNEQFF
once TRBJ2-7 TRBV30 TRBD2 TGTGCCTGGAGTGGCGGGAGGGCCGAGGAGCAGTACTTC CAWSGGRAEEQYF
NA TRBJ2-7 TRBV11-2 NA TGTGCCAGCAGCTACAAGGGGATTAACTACGAGCAGTACTTC CASSYKGINYEQYF
NA TRBJ2-7 TRBV30 TRBD1 TGTGCCTGGAGTGCAACAGGGGTCTACGAGCAGTACTTC CAWSATGVYEQYF
NA TRBJ2-5 TRBV5-1 NA TGCGCCAGCAGCGGTGGGCCCGACAGCTTCCAAGAGACCCAGTACTTC CASSGGPDSFQETQYF
NA TRBJ1-1 TRBV5-1 NA TGCGCCAGCAGCTTGGCCAGGCTTAACACTGAAGCTTTCTTT CASSLARLNTEAFF
NA TRBJ2-1 TRBV5-6 NA TGTGCCAGCAGCTTCCGGACTTATGACAATGAGCAGTTCTTC CASSFRTYDNEQFF
NA TRBJ2-7 TRBV6-5 TRBD1 TGTGCCAGCAGGACCGGGACAGGGAGCCACGAGCAGTACTTC CASRTGTGSHEQYF